The rows below give T cell receptor beta chains drawn from one sample of a study of spatial heterogeneity in lung cancer. TCRdb reprocessed the 5' RACE reads with MiXCR, giving one entry per CDR3 protein. This sample has roughly 48,000 distinct CDR3 sequences; approximately 5.3% occur once, and the top ten carry more than 9.5%. The specimen comprised PBMCs, sampled at surgery. The receptors were gathered from a male donor with early-stage non-small cell lung cancer. CDR3s include the opening cysteine and the closing phenylalanine or tryptophan. A D gene is named only where the DNA matches it firmly. Size values are once, few and many counts, or a class for expanded clones, and some rows have none.

cdr3_length: 14; j_call: TRBJ2-1; clone_size: many; d_call: -; v_call: TRBV5-1; cdr3_aa: CASSAGESYNEQFF; cdr3_nt: TGCGCCAGCAGCGCAGGGGAATCCTACAATGAGCAGTTCTTC
cdr3_length: 13; j_call: TRBJ2-3; clone_size: many; d_call: TRBD2; v_call: TRBV20-1; cdr3_aa: CSARDPSGNTQYF; cdr3_nt: TGCAGTGCTAGAGATCCGAGCGGGAATACGCAGTATTTT
cdr3_length: 15; j_call: TRBJ2-4; clone_size: many; d_call: -; v_call: TRBV7-2; cdr3_aa: CASSFPLGAKNIQYF; cdr3_nt: TGTGCCAGCAGCTTTCCCCTTGGGGCCAAAAACATTCAGTACTTC
cdr3_length: 15; j_call: TRBJ2-7; clone_size: many; d_call: TRBD2; v_call: TRBV20-1; cdr3_aa: CSARDLTGRSYEQYF; cdr3_nt: TGCAGTGCTAGAGATCTAACCGGGAGGTCCTACGAGCAGTACTTC
cdr3_length: 13; j_call: TRBJ2-5; clone_size: many; d_call: -; v_call: TRBV7-2; cdr3_aa: CASSPLPSETQYF; cdr3_nt: TGTGCCAGCAGCCCCCTCCCCAGCGAGACCCAGTACTTC
cdr3_length: 12; j_call: TRBJ1-1; clone_size: many; d_call: -; v_call: TRBV29-1; cdr3_aa: CSVEGRNTEAFF; cdr3_nt: TGCAGCGTTGAAGGGAGAAACACTGAAGCTTTCTTT
cdr3_length: 15; j_call: TRBJ1-3; clone_size: many; d_call: -; v_call: TRBV6-5; cdr3_aa: CASSSGTDSGNTIYF; cdr3_nt: TGTGCCAGCAGTTCCGGGACCGACTCTGGAAACACCATATATTTT
cdr3_length: 12; j_call: TRBJ2-5; clone_size: many; d_call: -; v_call: TRBV2; cdr3_aa: CASSREQETQYF; cdr3_nt: TGTGCCAGCAGCCGGGAGCAAGAGACCCAGTACTTC
cdr3_length: 17; j_call: TRBJ2-6; clone_size: many; d_call: TRBD1; v_call: TRBV6-5; cdr3_aa: CASRPDRTRSGANVLTF; cdr3_nt: TGTGCCAGCCGTCCGGACAGGACCCGCTCTGGGGCCAACGTCCTGACTTTC
cdr3_length: 11; j_call: TRBJ2-1; clone_size: -; d_call: -; v_call: TRBV7-2; cdr3_aa: CASSARTLLFF; cdr3_nt: TGTGCCAGCAGCGCTCGAACGCTCCTCTTCTTC
cdr3_length: 16; j_call: TRBJ2-1; clone_size: many; d_call: TRBD2; v_call: TRBV7-2; cdr3_aa: CASSLEVGAASGRPFF; cdr3_nt: TGTGCCAGCAGCTTAGAGGTGGGGGCGGCTAGCGGGAGACCGTTCTTC
cdr3_length: 15; j_call: TRBJ2-2; clone_size: many; d_call: TRBD1; v_call: TRBV20-1; cdr3_aa: CSARDMDRGPGELFF; cdr3_nt: TGCAGTGCTAGAGACATGGACAGGGGTCCCGGGGAGCTGTTTTTT
cdr3_length: 12; j_call: TRBJ1-4; clone_size: many; d_call: -; v_call: TRBV2; cdr3_aa: CASSGAGAKLFF; cdr3_nt: TGTGCCAGCAGTGGGGCAGGGGCAAAACTGTTTTTT
cdr3_length: 14; j_call: TRBJ2-1; clone_size: many; d_call: TRBD2; v_call: TRBV2; cdr3_aa: CASSSTSGGREQFF; cdr3_nt: TGTGCCAGCAGTTCGACTAGCGGGGGCCGTGAGCAGTTCTTC
cdr3_length: 16; j_call: TRBJ2-5; clone_size: many; d_call: -; v_call: TRBV5-4; cdr3_aa: CASSLWLGSLQETQYF; cdr3_nt: TGTGCCAGCAGCTTGTGGCTCGGCAGCCTCCAAGAGACCCAGTACTTC
cdr3_length: 16; j_call: TRBJ2-3; clone_size: many; d_call: TRBD2; v_call: TRBV6-6; cdr3_aa: CASSYRGGISTDTQYF; cdr3_nt: TGTGCCAGCAGTTACCGCGGGGGGATTAGCACAGATACGCAGTATTTT
cdr3_length: 15; j_call: TRBJ2-1; clone_size: many; d_call: TRBD2; v_call: TRBV5-1; cdr3_aa: CASSGSGSIYNEQFF; cdr3_nt: TGCGCCAGCAGTGGGAGCGGGAGTATTTACAATGAGCAGTTCTTC
cdr3_length: 13; j_call: TRBJ2-7; clone_size: -; d_call: TRBD2; v_call: TRBV20-1; cdr3_aa: CSGMGLAVYEQYF; cdr3_nt: TGCAGTGGTATGGGACTAGCGGTTTACGAGCAGTACTTC
cdr3_length: 15; j_call: TRBJ2-1; clone_size: -; d_call: -; v_call: TRBV7-9; cdr3_aa: CASSAAGPGANEQFF; cdr3_nt: TGTGCCAGCAGCGCCGCCGGACCAGGGGCCAATGAGCAGTTCTTC
cdr3_length: 14; j_call: TRBJ2-5; clone_size: -; d_call: TRBD2; v_call: TRBV5-1; cdr3_aa: CASSLGAGRETQYF; cdr3_nt: TGCGCCAGCAGCTTGGGAGCGGGGAGAGAGACCCAGTACTTC
cdr3_length: 15; j_call: TRBJ2-5; clone_size: many; d_call: -; v_call: TRBV5-1; cdr3_aa: CASSLAGQVQETQYF; cdr3_nt: TGCGCCAGCAGCTTGGCGGGACAAGTACAAGAGACCCAGTACTTC
cdr3_length: 20; j_call: TRBJ2-1; clone_size: once; d_call: TRBD2; v_call: TRBV6-6; cdr3_aa: CASSYPGTSGARPLYNEQFF; cdr3_nt: TGTGCCAGCAGTTACCCCGGGACTAGCGGAGCCAGGCCTCTCTACAATGAGCAGTTCTTC
cdr3_length: 17; j_call: TRBJ1-6; clone_size: -; d_call: TRBD1; v_call: TRBV9; cdr3_aa: CASSVEGTGQGNSPLHF; cdr3_nt: TGTGCCAGCAGCGTAGAGGGGACGGGACAGGGTAATTCACCCCTCCACTTT
cdr3_length: 14; j_call: TRBJ2-7; clone_size: many; d_call: TRBD1; v_call: TRBV18; cdr3_aa: CASSARDRDYEQYF; cdr3_nt: TGTGCCAGCTCCGCCCGGGACAGGGACTACGAGCAGTACTTC
cdr3_length: 14; j_call: TRBJ2-3; clone_size: many; d_call: TRBD2; v_call: TRBV6-6; cdr3_aa: CASSLAGGVDTQYF; cdr3_nt: TGTGCCAGCAGTTTAGCGGGAGGGGTAGATACGCAGTATTTT
cdr3_length: 17; j_call: TRBJ2-2; clone_size: many; d_call: -; v_call: TRBV12-2; cdr3_aa: CASRLARTGSNTGELFF; cdr3_nt: TGTGCAAGTCGCTTAGCACGGACAGGTTCGAACACCGGGGAGCTGTTTTTT
cdr3_length: 17; j_call: TRBJ2-1; clone_size: many; d_call: TRBD2; v_call: TRBV7-3; cdr3_aa: CASSLLSGGSSYNEQFF; cdr3_nt: TGTGCCAGCAGCTTGCTTTCCGGGGGGAGCTCCTACAATGAGCAGTTCTTC
cdr3_length: 13; j_call: TRBJ2-2; clone_size: -; d_call: -; v_call: TRBV29-1; cdr3_aa: CSVVQGRGGELFF; cdr3_nt: TGCAGCGTTGTACAGGGACGAGGCGGGGAGCTGTTTTTT
cdr3_length: 16; j_call: TRBJ2-3; clone_size: many; d_call: TRBD2; v_call: TRBV3-1; cdr3_aa: CASSREASGLTDTQYF; cdr3_nt: TGTGCCAGCAGCCGGGAGGCTAGCGGGTTGACAGATACGCAGTATTTT
cdr3_length: 14; j_call: TRBJ2-5; clone_size: -; d_call: -; v_call: TRBV19; cdr3_aa: CASSSRISIETQYF; cdr3_nt: TGTGCCAGTAGTAGCCGGATCAGTATAGAGACCCAGTACTTC
cdr3_length: 15; j_call: TRBJ2-3; clone_size: many; d_call: TRBD1; v_call: TRBV28; cdr3_aa: CASRRQGSSTDTQYF; cdr3_nt: TGTGCCAGCAGGAGACAGGGATCTAGCACAGATACGCAGTATTTT
cdr3_length: 13; j_call: TRBJ1-2; clone_size: few; d_call: -; v_call: TRBV27; cdr3_aa: CASSFTGDDGYTF; cdr3_nt: TGTGCCAGCAGTTTCACAGGCGACGATGGCTACACCTTC
cdr3_length: 15; j_call: TRBJ2-3; clone_size: many; d_call: TRBD2; v_call: TRBV7-2; cdr3_aa: CASSPQRGATDTQYF; cdr3_nt: TGTGCCAGCAGCCCCCAGCGGGGGGCCACAGATACGCAGTATTTT
cdr3_length: 15; j_call: TRBJ1-5; clone_size: many; d_call: TRBD1; v_call: TRBV5-1; cdr3_aa: CASSLDGQGNQPQHF; cdr3_nt: TGCGCCAGCAGCTTGGATGGACAGGGTAATCAGCCCCAGCATTTT
cdr3_length: 16; j_call: TRBJ2-5; clone_size: many; d_call: -; v_call: TRBV10-3; cdr3_aa: CAISRDPRGQQETQYF; cdr3_nt: TGTGCCATCAGTAGAGACCCCCGGGGGCAACAAGAGACCCAGTACTTC
cdr3_length: 15; j_call: TRBJ2-5; clone_size: many; d_call: TRBD2; v_call: TRBV5-1; cdr3_aa: CASSRTSGASETQYF; cdr3_nt: TGCGCCAGCAGTCGTACTAGCGGGGCCTCCGAGACCCAGTACTTC
cdr3_length: 16; j_call: TRBJ1-2; clone_size: many; d_call: TRBD1; v_call: TRBV27; cdr3_aa: CASSFGQGGRDYGYTF; cdr3_nt: TGTGCCAGCAGTTTTGGGCAGGGGGGTCGGGACTATGGCTACACCTTC